The rows below give T cell receptor beta chains drawn from one sample of a study of identical twins. TCRdb re-called the 5' RACE reads with MiXCR, one entry per CDR3 protein. Of approximately 590,000 distinct CDR3 sequences listed, over 8.5% are singletons. The same sample was also studied in work on yellow fever vaccine responses in identical twins.

Sequencing used PBMCs. Receptors originate from a woman aged 18-29 years in good health. CDR3s include the opening cysteine and the closing phenylalanine or tryptophan. D genes are given only for firm matches. Some rows have no size entry. The others give once, few or many, or a class for an expanded clone.

-	TRBD2	TRBJ2-1	TRBV6-4	CASSDSSGGAYNEQFF	TGTGCCAGCAGTGACTCGAGCGGGGGGGCCTACAATGAGCAGTTCTTC
many	-	TRBJ2-2	TRBV9	CASSVEGFGTGELFF	TGTGCCAGCAGCGTGGAGGGTTTCGGGACCGGGGAGCTGTTTTTT
many	TRBD2	TRBJ2-1	TRBV6-5	CASSYSSGRYNEQFF	TGTGCCAGCAGTTACTCTAGCGGGAGGTACAATGAGCAGTTCTTC
many	-	TRBJ2-5	TRBV10-2	CASSPGSLKETQYF	TGCGCCAGCAGCCCGGGTAGTCTTAAAGAGACCCAGTACTTC
-	TRBD1	TRBJ2-7	TRBV9	CASSVGSGTAYEQYF	TGTGCCAGCAGCGTAGGGTCGGGGACAGCCTACGAGCAGTACTTC
few	TRBD1	TRBJ2-1	TRBV10-3	CAISKQGATYNEQFF	TGTGCCATATCCAAACAGGGGGCTACCTACAATGAGCAGTTCTTC
many	-	TRBJ2-3	TRBV3-1	CASSLSPRTDTQYF	TGTGCCAGCAGCCTTAGTCCGCGGACAGATACGCAGTATTTT
-	-	TRBJ2-1	TRBV5-1	CASSLGPNININEQFF	TGCGCCAGCAGCTTAGGACCAAACATCAACATCAATGAGCAGTTCTTC
-	-	TRBJ2-2	TRBV6-2/TRBV6-3	CASIFAGVWTGELFF	TGTGCCAGCATCTTTGCCGGAGTATGGACCGGGGAGCTGTTTTTT
many	TRBD1	TRBJ2-7	TRBV20-1	CSGTGTGSYEQYF	TGCAGTGGTACCGGGACAGGGTCCTACGAGCAGTACTTC
-	TRBD2	TRBJ2-5	TRBV6-1	CASRPSGGAQETQYF	TGTGCCAGCAGACCAAGCGGGGGGGCCCAAGAGACCCAGTACTTC
many	-	TRBJ1-1	TRBV20-1	CSAYQKDSEAFF	TGCAGTGCGTATCAGAAGGACAGTGAAGCTTTCTTT
-	TRBD2	TRBJ2-3	TRBV7-2	CASSSRAGVVDTQYF	TGTGCCAGCAGCTCGCGAGCGGGGGTAGTAGATACGCAGTATTTT
-	-	TRBJ2-3	TRBV27	CASSLIRERTDTQYF	TGTGCCAGCAGTTTAATCCGGGAACGCACAGATACGCAGTATTTT
many	-	TRBJ2-7	TRBV7-2	CASSLGRAIEQYF	TGTGCCAGCAGCTTAGGGAGGGCTATCGAGCAGTACTTC
many	-	TRBJ2-5	TRBV28	CAVWSTGTSQETQYF	TGTGCCGTGTGGTCGACAGGAACTTCTCAAGAGACCCAGTACTTC
-	-	TRBJ2-7	TRBV15	CATSSPPDGTYEQYF	TGTGCCACCAGCAGCCCCCCGGACGGTACCTACGAGCAGTACTTC
many	TRBD1	TRBJ2-7	TRBV12-3/TRBV12-4	CASSPFGQGSRWYEQYF	TGTGCCAGCAGTCCGTTCGGACAGGGATCGCGCTGGTACGAGCAGTACTTC
many	-	TRBJ1-1	TRBV29-1	CSMKDAGGYTEAFF	TGCAGCATGAAAGACGCGGGGGGGTACACTGAAGCTTTCTTT
many	-	TRBJ2-5	TRBV5-1	CASSIGTLSQETQYF	TGCGCCAGCAGCATCGGGACTCTATCCCAAGAGACCCAGTACTTC
-	-	TRBJ2-5	TRBV10-3	CAISRHQQETQYF	TGTGCCATCAGTCGACACCAACAAGAGACCCAGTACTTC
many	TRBD2	TRBJ2-7	TRBV7-2	CASSYQGLAAASYEQYF	TGTGCCAGCAGCTACCAGGGACTAGCGGCAGCGTCCTACGAGCAGTACTTC
-	TRBD1	TRBJ2-5	TRBV14	CASSQEWDSQETQYF	TGTGCCAGCAGCCAAGAGTGGGACAGTCAAGAGACCCAGTACTTC
many	TRBD1	TRBJ2-4	TRBV7-2	CASSPRQGGTKNIQYF	TGTGCCAGCAGCCCGCGACAGGGGGGGACCAAAAACATTCAGTACTTC
-	-	TRBJ2-3	TRBV29-1	CSVGHRSDTQYF	TGCAGCGTTGGACACAGGTCGGATACGCAGTATTTT
-	-	TRBJ1-5	TRBV9	CASSPGDNNQPQHF	TGTGCCAGCAGCCCAGGGGACAACAATCAGCCCCAGCATTTT
few	-	TRBJ2-1	TRBV29-1	CRAGTQWNEQFF	TGCAGGGCGGGGACCCAGTGGAATGAGCAGTTCTTC
many	TRBD2	TRBJ2-1	TRBV7-2	CASSRGGLAGIEQFF	TGTGCCAGCAGCCGAGGGGGACTAGCGGGGATTGAGCAGTTCTTC
many	-	TRBJ2-2	TRBV7-6	CASGQGGELFF	TGTGCCAGCGGGCAGGGCGGGGAGCTGTTTTTT
few	-	TRBJ1-1	TRBV5-1	CASRHGDNTEAFF	TGCGCCAGCAGACACGGAGATAACACTGAAGCTTTCTTT
many	-	TRBJ1-2	TRBV29-1	CSVDPDGYYGYTF	TGCAGCGTTGACCCCGACGGCTACTATGGCTACACCTTC
many	TRBD1	TRBJ1-5	TRBV10-3	CAISVGQGSNQPQHF	TGTGCCATCAGTGTCGGACAGGGAAGCAATCAGCCCCAGCATTTT
few	-	TRBJ2-2	TRBV7-9	CANLRDPYTGELFF	TGTGCCAACCTCAGGGATCCGTACACCGGGGAGCTGTTTTTT
many	TRBD2	TRBJ2-7	TRBV28	CASTAGGPPYEQYF	TGTGCCAGCACCGCGGGAGGGCCCCCCTACGAGCAGTACTTC
many	-	TRBJ2-7	TRBV4-3	CASSQDRDSSYEQYF	TGCGCCAGCAGCCAAGATCGAGACAGCTCCTACGAGCAGTACTTC
few	TRBD2	TRBJ2-7	TRBV6-2/TRBV6-3	CASSYWREVVYEQYF	TGTGCCAGCAGTTACTGGCGGGAGGTAGTCTACGAGCAGTACTTC
-	TRBD2	TRBJ2-3	TRBV7-6	CASSLMTSGESSTDTQYF	TGTGCCAGCAGCTTAATGACTAGCGGGGAATCTAGCACAGATACGCAGTATTTT
few	-	TRBJ2-5	TRBV7-9	CASSSAIAGGYQETQYF	TGTGCCAGCAGCTCGGCTATTGCAGGGGGGTACCAAGAGACCCAGTACTTC
-	TRBD2	TRBJ2-7	TRBV13	CASSLGTSGRPHSYEQYF	TGTGCCAGCAGCTTAGGGACTAGCGGGAGGCCTCACTCCTACGAGCAGTACTTC
few	TRBD2	TRBJ2-1	TRBV4-3	CASSQDGSGRGYNEQFF	TGCGCCAGCAGCCAAGATGGTAGCGGGAGAGGATACAATGAGCAGTTCTTC
-	TRBD2	TRBJ2-5	TRBV20-1	CSARVGTSGEETQYF	TGCAGTGCTAGAGTTGGAACTAGCGGGGAGGAGACCCAGTACTTC
many	TRBD2	TRBJ2-7	TRBV29-1	CSVLSASGREQYF	TGCAGCGTCCTGTCCGCTAGCGGGAGGGAGCAGTACTTC
-	TRBD1	TRBJ2-6	TRBV11-2	CVSSPDRVGANVLTF	TGTGTCAGCAGCCCAGACAGGGTTGGGGCCAACGTCCTGACTTTC